Given below is one TCR beta chain in context. This entry comes from a study of blood T cell repertoires in COVID-19. In the study overall: T cells, B-cell-depleted T cells, or PBMCs provided the cDNA or gDNA that served as material.

In the original workflow: Researchers report that nucleated cell counts were estimated from reference gene primer amplification. Libraries were prepared by immunoSEQ multiplex PCR; TCRdb keeps only in-frame clonotypes and omits some of them. V and J calls and clone size come straight from that table; D and trimming were deduced from the DNA. The profile shows 150,000 to 200,000 clones, 80% to 95% of them singletons. This CDR3 comprises 12 residues. V trimming: 5 bases; J trimming: 3 bases; junction bases outside the gene matches: 1. Germline V gene lookup returns CDR1 SGHNT and CDR2 YENEEA. The chain uses TRBV11-3 and TRBJ2-7; 7 nucleotides line up with TRBD1. The sample comprised peripheral blood. This receptor was identified in a man aged 25-40 years with COVID-19, enrolled during active disease. In nucleotides, the CDR3 is TGTGCCAGCAGCCGGGACAGCTACGAGCAGTACTTC. Protein: CASSRDSYEQYF.